This T cell receptor (beta chain) stems from a study of graft-versus-host responses after intestinal transplantation. Study as a whole: All recipients were transplanted with multivisceral, liver-intestinal, or isolated intestinal grafts. Following induction with anti-thymocyte globulin, all recipients were given tacrolimus and steroids for about 3 years.

TCRdb's copy holds only in-frame clones and misses some; the assay was immunoSEQ multiplex PCR. The top ten hold roughly 9.5% of the sample, which has 9,500 or so clones, around 89% seen once. The V gene lost 5 bases and the J gene lost 0 bases, with 12 bases spanning the gap. This CDR3 has 15 residues. Germline V gene lookup returns CDR1 SGHRS and CDR2 YFSETQ. Sequenced here: PBMCs, sampled 242 days after intestinal transplant. The clonotype originates from a human patient who received an intestinal transplant, so some T cells may come from the graft donor. The rearrangement joins TRBV5-1 to TRBJ2-1, with D hard to call. CDR3 residues: CASRIEQTSYNEQFF. In nucleotides, the CDR3 is TGCGCCAGCAGAATTGAGCAAACCTCCTACAATGAGCAGTTCTTC.